What follows are 26 T cell receptor beta chains derived from one specimen sequenced in a study of T cells in Graves' hyperthyroidism and ophthalmopathy. TCR beta CDR3 region amplification was performed from RNA transcripts. Using the HTBI primer set, a first-round RT-PCR was run on the TCR CDR3. TCRdb analysed the multiplex PCR reads with MiXCR anew, one entry per CDR3 protein. The profile shows approximately 300,000 distinct CDR3 sequences, approximately 15% of them singletons. Sequencing input: blood. All receptors derive from a man aged 25 to 45 with Graves' hyperthyroidism.

This clonotype was seen a handful of times. The V and J genes are TRBV5-1 and TRBJ2-1, with a possible D match to TRBD2 (5 bases). Germline V gene sequence: CDR1 SGHRS, CDR2 YFSETQ. Trimming left V 6 bases short and J 1 base short, with 11 bases between. The CDR3 loop spans 14 amino acids. The CDR3 nucleotides read TGCGCCAGCATGTCTGCGGGTTCCTACAATGAGCAGTTCTTC. The encoded protein is CASMSAGSYNEQFF.

This clonotype was detected many times. V and J are TRBV7-3 and TRBJ2-3; D is unclear. The CDR3 length is 14 residues. Germline values: CDR1 SGHTA, CDR2 FQGTGA. The V and J ends lost 6 bases and 6 bases respectively, with 16 bases between them. The CDR3 spells CASSITPQWDTQYF. The CDR3 coding sequence is TGTGCCAGCAGTATCACCCCCCAATGGGATACGCAGTATTTT.

This clonotype was detected ten times or more. The V call is TRBV20-1, the J call TRBJ1-6; D is uncertain. The length of the CDR3 is 14 residues. The germline V gene has CDR1 DFQATT and CDR2 SNEGSKA (reference sequence). V was cut by 8 bases and J by 5 bases, with 16 bases left in between. In DNA, the CDR3 is TGCAGTTCCCGAGTAACGGGCGATAATTCACCCCTCCACTTT. Translated: CSSRVTGDNSPLHF.

There are a few counts of this clonotype. V and J are TRBV27 and TRBJ1-2, with a weak D call TRBD1 (5 bases). The germline CDR1 and CDR2 sequences are MNHEY and SMNVEV (reference sequence). The CDR3 covers 17 residues. V shed 3 bases and J shed 5 bases, with 22 bases lying between them. CDR3 sequence: CASSFVGAKAGEYGYTF. CDR3 in DNA: TGTGCCAGCAGTTTCGTAGGGGCAAAAGCCGGAGAATATGGCTACACCTTC.

This clonotype appeared a few times. A far larger clone lies a single base away; this is likely a read error. This chain uses TRBV3-1 with TRBJ2-5; D gene unclear. Per germline, CDR1 LGHDT and CDR2 YNNKEL (reference sequence). CDR3 length: 11 amino acids. In DNA, the CDR3 is TGTGCCGGCAGCCGGCAAGAGACCCAGTACTTC. Residues: CAGSRQETQYF.

This clonotype was observed a single time. CDR3 amino acids: CASSVGAGAEVEQYF. In nucleotides, the CDR3 is TGTGCCAGCAGCGTAGGTGCAGGGGCCGAGGTCGAGCAGTACTTC. The rearrangement uses TRBV9 and TRBJ2-7; D is possibly TRBD1 (6 bases). CDR3 length equals 15 residues. CDR1 is SGDLS, CDR2 YYNGEE, per germline. Trimming took 0 bases from V and 6 from J, leaving 16 bases between them.

This clonotype was seen repeatedly, ten times or more. J is TRBJ1-5 and V is TRBV24-1; D is ambiguous. This CDR3 is built from 18 residues. CDR1 and CDR2 (germline): KGHDR, SFDVKD. The V end lost 3 bases, the J end lost 1 base, and 18 bases lay between the germline ends. The chain's CDR3 is CATSDPARGGSSNQPQHF. The CDR3 DNA sequence: TGTGCCACCAGTGATCCAGCTCGCGGAGGGTCCAGCAATCAGCCCCAGCATTTT.

There are many counts of this clonotype. The genes are TRBV2 and TRBJ2-3; D remains ambiguous. Germline-derived CDR1 and CDR2 are SNHLY and FYNNEI. The V end was cut by 8 bases, the J end by 0 bases, with 12 bases between. This CDR3 is built from 14 residues. The CDR3 DNA sequence: TGTGCCAGCCTCGGACGGATTAGCACAGATACGCAGTATTTT. Translation gives CASLGRISTDTQYF.

The J gene is TRBJ2-7, the V gene TRBV14; 10 bases match TRBD1. Germline values: CDR1 SGHDN, CDR2 FVKESK. This CDR3 has 16 amino acids. Losses at the gene ends were 4 bases for V and 3 bases for J; bases not matched to a gene: 9. The CDR3 DNA sequence: TGTGCCAGCAGCCCCATGGACAGGGGGTATAACTACGAGCAGTACTTC. Protein: CASSPMDRGYNYEQYF. Complete variable domain (other parts from reference TRBV14 and TRBJ2-7): EAGVTQFPSHSVIEKGQTVTLRCDPISGHDNLYWYRRVMGKEIKFLLHFVKESKQDESGMPNNRFLAERTGGTYSTLKVQPAELEDSGVYFCASSPMDRGYNYEQYFGPGTRLTVT.

This clonotype was counted at least ten times. The CDR3, as DNA: TGTGCCAGTTCAAACGACGGGGACACTGAAGCTTTCTTT. This encodes CASSNDGDTEAFF. V usage is TRBV2 and J usage is TRBJ1-1; D gene uncertain. Germline V gene data show CDR1 as SNHLY and CDR2 as FYNNEI. V shed 9 bases and J shed 3 bases, with 14 bases lying between them. The length of the CDR3 is 13 residues.

This chain uses TRBV30 with TRBJ2-5, with 7 bases that match TRBD2. The CDR3 is made up of 12 amino acids. Germline V gene data show CDR1 as GTSNPN and CDR2 as SVGIG (reference sequence). The ends lost 5 bases at V and 5 bases at J; junction bases unmatched: 5. CDR3: CAWGGVRETQYF. Here the CDR3 DNA reads TGTGCCTGGGGGGGGGTTCGGGAGACCCAGTACTTC. Filled out from reference TRBV30 and TRBJ2-5, the complete variable domain reads SQTIHQWPATLVQPVGSPLSLECTVEGTSNPNLYWYRQAAGRGLQLLFYSVGIGQISSEVPQNLSASRPQDRQFILSSKKLLLSDSGFYLCAWGGVRETQYFGPGTRLLVL.

This chain connects TRBV18 to TRBJ2-1; 9 bases line up with TRBD1. The CDR3 is made up of 14 amino acids. In germline, CDR1 is KGHSH, CDR2 LQKENI. V shed 2 bases, J shed 9 bases, and the junction held 5 bases outside the gene matches. Here the CDR3 reads CASSPGTGKGEQFF. The DNA for the CDR3 is TGTGCCAGCTCACCAGGGACAGGGAAGGGTGAGCAGTTCTTC.

This clonotype appeared many times. This sequence joins TRBV7-2 and TRBJ2-5, with D possibly matching TRBD1 (5 bases). This CDR3 has 14 residues. The germline gives CDR1 SGHTA, CDR2 FQGNSA. V was clipped by 4 bases and J by 5 bases, with 14 bases between them. CDR3 DNA: TGTGCCAGCAGCTCTTACCAGGGCCGGGAGACCCAGTACTTC. Amino acids: CASSSYQGRETQYF. The full variable domain, rest sourced from reference TRBV7-2 and TRBJ2-5, is GAGVSQSPSNKVTEKGKDVELRCDPISGHTALYWYRQSLGQGLEFLIYFQGNSAPDKSGLPSDRFSAERTGGSVSTLTIQRTQQEDSAVYLCASSSYQGRETQYFGPGTRLLVL.

This clonotype was detected a few times. The V gene is TRBV7-3, the J gene TRBJ1-5; D is uncertain. CDR1 and CDR2 (germline): SGHTA, FQGTGA. The CDR3 has 17 amino acids. The germline V and J ends were trimmed by 2 bases and 5 bases, with 19 bases remaining between them. The CDR3 DNA reads as TGTGCCAGCAGCTTAGCGTGGGCGACCGGGGTCCATCAGCCCCAGCATTTT. Protein product: CASSLAWATGVHQPQHF.

This chain uses TRBV18 with TRBJ2-2; either TRBD1 or TRBD2 may fit D (5 bases each). Trimming left V 3 bases short and J 4 bases short, with 9 bases between. In germline, CDR1 is KGHSH, CDR2 LQKENI. There are 14 residues in the CDR3. This chain's CDR3 is CASSPGPSTGELFF. Here the CDR3 DNA reads TGTGCCAGCTCACCGGGACCCAGCACCGGGGAGCTGTTTTTT.

This clonotype was seen repeatedly, ten times or more. V and J are TRBV7-9 and TRBJ1-1; D not certain. V was shortened by 5 bases and J by 7 bases, with 20 bases between the two germline ends. The CDR3 runs 15 residues. From germline, CDR1 is SEHNR and CDR2 FQNEAQ (reference sequence). The CDR3: CASSGSGGRAIEAFF. The CDR3 DNA reads as TGTGCCAGCAGCGGAAGTGGAGGGAGGGCGATTGAAGCTTTCTTT.

To note about this clonotype: A much bigger clone sits one base away, suggesting this may be a read error. This chain connects TRBV18 to TRBJ2-5; 7 bases fit TRBD1. This CDR3 comprises 14 residues. The germline V gene has CDR1 KGHSH and CDR2 LQKENI. The CDR3 DNA sequence: TGTACCAGCTCACCGATCGACAGGGAAGAGACCCAGTACTTC. Protein product: CTSSPIDREETQYF. Complete variable domain (other parts from reference TRBV18 and TRBJ2-5): NAGVMQNPRHLVRRRGQEARLRCSPMKGHSHVYWYRQLPEEGLKFMVYLQKENIIDESGMPKERFSAEFPKEGPSILRIQQVVRGDSAAYFCTSSPIDREETQYFGPGTRLLVL.

This clonotype was seen a handful of times. Given a much more abundant clone one base away, this may be a read error. This sequence joins TRBV11-2 and TRBJ2-5; 12 bases fit TRBD2. Germline lookup yields CDR1 SGHAT and CDR2 FQNNGV. The CDR3 length is 17 residues. Written as DNA, the CDR3 is TGTGCCAGCAGCTTACGGAGGACTAGCGGGACTCAAGAGACCCAGCACTTC. Residues: CASSLRRTSGTQETQHF.

This clonotype was recorded once. A much more abundant neighbour one base away suggests this may be a read error. J is TRBJ2-1 and V is TRBV3-1, with no clear D. CDR3 length: 12 amino acids. Germline V gene sequence: CDR1 LGHDT, CDR2 YNNKEL (reference sequence). CDR3 coding DNA: TGTGCCGGCAGCCAAGGGCTCACCCCCGGGTTCTTC. It codes for CAGSQGLTPGFF.

The rearrangement links TRBV6-5 to TRBJ1-1; a possible D gene is TRBD1 (6 bases). V was clipped by 0 bases and J by 3 bases, with 11 bases between them. The CDR3 loop spans 15 amino acids. Looked up from germline, CDR1 is MNHEY and CDR2 is SVGAGI. This CDR3 is CASSYSARGDTEAFF. CDR3 nucleotide sequence: TGTGCCAGCAGTTACTCGGCCAGGGGAGACACTGAAGCTTTCTTT.

This clonotype was picked up many times. V is TRBV20-1 and J is TRBJ1-1; 7 bases align to TRBD1. V lost 2 bases to trimming and J lost 1 base; unmatched junction nucleotides: 13. There are 17 residues in the CDR3. In germline, CDR1 is DFQATT, CDR2 SNEGSKA (reference sequence). The CDR3 protein is CSARRGRGLWGNTEAFF. In nucleotides, the CDR3 is TGCAGTGCTAGAAGGGGGAGGGGGCTTTGGGGGAACACTGAAGCTTTCTTT.

To note about this clonotype: A much more abundant neighbour one base away suggests this may be a read error. The chain is built from TRBV11-2 and TRBJ1-2, with 8 bases fitting TRBD1. Per germline, CDR1 SGHAT and CDR2 FQNNGV. The CDR3 runs to 15 residues. The CDR3, as DNA: TGTGCCAGCAACTTAGACGGGACAGGTTTCTATGGCTACACCTTC. This encodes CASNLDGTGFYGYTF.

The sample holds many counts of this clonotype. This rearrangement joins TRBV30 to TRBJ2-2, with a tentative D call TRBD2 (7 bases). In germline, CDR1 is GTSNPN, CDR2 SVGIG (reference sequence). Trimming stripped 0 bases from V and 6 bases from J, with 8 bases between. The CDR3 runs 13 residues. CDR3 nucleotide sequence: TGTGCCTGGAGTGTCGGGGGGCCCGGGGAGCTGTTTTTT. It translates to CAWSVGGPGELFF.

This clonotype was recorded many times. J is TRBJ2-7 and V is TRBV20-1, with a weak D call TRBD2 (5 bases). V shed 1 base and J shed 6 bases, with 7 bases lying between them. The CDR3 length is 11 residues. The germline V gene has CDR1 DFQATT and CDR2 SNEGSKA (reference sequence). The CDR3 is CSARVLAEQYF. CDR3 sequence (DNA): TGCAGTGCTAGAGTTCTAGCCGAGCAGTACTTC.

There are a few counts of this clonotype. This chain links TRBV24-1 with TRBJ2-7; D gene unclear. This CDR3 comprises 14 residues. Looked up from germline, CDR1 is KGHDR and CDR2 is SFDVKD. V lost 2 bases and J lost 6, with 13 bases in between. CDR3 loop: CATSDSAGLGEQYF. In DNA form, the CDR3 reads TGTGCCACCAGTGATTCCGCAGGCCTGGGCGAGCAGTACTTC.

This clonotype occurred many times. CDR3 nucleotides: TGCAGTGCTAGAGTCCCACCCTCTCCGAACACTGAAGCTTTCTTT. It translates to CSARVPPSPNTEAFF. V usage is TRBV20-1 and J usage is TRBJ1-1, with D unresolved. V was pared by 1 base and J by 1 base, with 13 bases between. Per germline, CDR1 DFQATT and CDR2 SNEGSKA (reference sequence). The CDR3 has 15 amino acids.